This TCR beta chain was sequenced for a study of T cell responses to AZD1222 COVID-19 vaccine. The wider study: Second-dose intervals of approximately 4 or approximately 12 weeks were pooled. Study-level results: Just a handful of AZD1222 recipients tested seropositive at baseline. None of the repertoires were sampled until the peak T cell response had passed.

Note on this clone: What it binds is not known.

The CDR3 loop spans 15 amino acids. V lost 2 bases and J 1 base, leaving 11 bases between the germline ends. From germline, CDR1 is MNHEY and CDR2 SVGEGT. TCRdb keeps only in-frame clones here, not all; method: immunoSEQ multiplex PCR. This table holds under 120,000 clones, 92% found once. Source: peripheral blood, taken on day 0 of AZD1222 vaccination. The V gene is TRBV6-2 or TRBV6-3, the J gene TRBJ1-1, with TRBD1 as a possible D gene (5 bases). This receptor was identified in an adult in good health. The CDR3 reads CASSYPLTANTEAFF. DNA of the CDR3: TGTGCCAGCAGTTACCCTTTGACAGCGAACACTGAAGCTTTCTTT.